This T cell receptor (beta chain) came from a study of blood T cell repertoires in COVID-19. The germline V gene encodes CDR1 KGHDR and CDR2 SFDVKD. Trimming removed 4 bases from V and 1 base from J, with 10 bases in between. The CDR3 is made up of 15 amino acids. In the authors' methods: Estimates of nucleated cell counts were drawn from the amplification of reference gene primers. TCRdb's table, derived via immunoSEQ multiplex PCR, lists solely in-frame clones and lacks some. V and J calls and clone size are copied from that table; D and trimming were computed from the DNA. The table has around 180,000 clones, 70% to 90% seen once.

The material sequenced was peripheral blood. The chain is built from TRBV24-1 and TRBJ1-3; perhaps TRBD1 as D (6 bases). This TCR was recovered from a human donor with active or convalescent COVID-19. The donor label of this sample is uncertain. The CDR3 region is CATSDPGQSGNTIYF. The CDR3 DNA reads TGTGCCACCAGTGACCCCGGACAGTCTGGAAACACCATATATTTT.